The TCR beta chain under discussion was sequenced for a study of liver allograft versus peripheral blood T cells. Across the whole study: Hepatic allograft T cell receptor repertoires were evaluated relative to those present in recipients' peripheral blood.

Study findings and constraints: Repertoires of T cell receptors in liver allografts reportedly differed from peripheral blood repertoires.

This clonotype occurred many times. Its antigen is not known. TCRdb re-derived calls from the reads in MiXCR, one entry per CDR3 protein. The repertoire holds 9,700 or so distinct CDR3 sequences, with roughly 25% as singletons. This CDR3 has 14 residues. The germline V and J ends were trimmed by 0 bases and 4 bases, with 9 bases remaining between them. Germline V lookup: CDR1 SGHDT, CDR2 YYEEEE. The chain combines TRBV5-6 with TRBJ2-3; D is unclear. This sequence was found in a human patient who had a liver transplant. Some T cells may have originated in the graft donor. In nucleotides, the CDR3 is TGTGCCAGCAGCTTGGTGGATTGGGCAGATACGCAGTATTTT. This translates into CASSLVDWADTQYF.